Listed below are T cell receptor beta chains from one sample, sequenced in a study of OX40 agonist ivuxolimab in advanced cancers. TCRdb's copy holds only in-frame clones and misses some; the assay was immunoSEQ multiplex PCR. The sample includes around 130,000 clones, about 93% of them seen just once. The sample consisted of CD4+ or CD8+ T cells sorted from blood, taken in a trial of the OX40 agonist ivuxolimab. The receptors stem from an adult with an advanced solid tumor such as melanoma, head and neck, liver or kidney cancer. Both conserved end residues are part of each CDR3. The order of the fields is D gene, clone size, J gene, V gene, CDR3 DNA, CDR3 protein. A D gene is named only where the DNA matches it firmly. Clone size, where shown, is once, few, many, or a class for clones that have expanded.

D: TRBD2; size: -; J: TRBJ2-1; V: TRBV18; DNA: TGTGCCAGCTCACCACCGTCTCTAGCGGGAGGTAATGAGCAGTTCTTC; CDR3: CASSPPSLAGGNEQFF
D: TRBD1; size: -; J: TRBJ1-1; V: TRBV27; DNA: TGTGCCAGCAGTTTACGACAGGGCGAAGCTTTCTTT; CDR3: CASSLRQGEAFF
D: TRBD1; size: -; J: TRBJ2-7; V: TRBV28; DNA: TGTGCCAGCAGGGTAGGCAGGGGGCCCTACGAGCAGTACTTC; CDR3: CASRVGRGPYEQYF
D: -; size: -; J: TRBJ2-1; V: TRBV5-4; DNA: TGTGCCAGCAGCTATCAAGGGAGATGGGATGAGCAGTTCTTC; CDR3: CASSYQGRWDEQFF
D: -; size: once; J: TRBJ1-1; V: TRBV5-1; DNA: TGCGCCAGTGGAATCAGGGGAGGGACTGAAGCTTTCTTT; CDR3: CASGIRGGTEAFF
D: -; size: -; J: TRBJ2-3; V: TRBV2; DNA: TGTGCCAGCAGGCTGACTAGGTCCACAGATACGCAGTATTTT; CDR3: CASRLTRSTDTQYF
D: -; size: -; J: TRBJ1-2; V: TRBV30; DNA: TGTGCCTGGAGTACCGAACGCTATGGCTACACCTTC; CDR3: CAWSTERYGYTF
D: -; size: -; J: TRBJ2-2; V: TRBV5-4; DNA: TGTGCCTCCCTTAGCAGGGGAGCAATCACCGGGGAGCTGTTTTTT; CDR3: CASLSRGAITGELFF
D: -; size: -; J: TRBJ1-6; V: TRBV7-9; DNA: TGTGCCAGCAGCTTAAGCTGGAATTCACCCCTCCACTTT; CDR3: CASSLSWNSPLHF
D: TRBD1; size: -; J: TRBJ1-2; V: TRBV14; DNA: TGTGCCAGCAGCTTAAAGTCGCCTCCAGGGGGCTATGGCTACACCTTC; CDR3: CASSLKSPPGGYGYTF
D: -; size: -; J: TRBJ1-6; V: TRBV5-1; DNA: TGCGCCAGCAGCTTAGTGCAGGGGATGTCACCCCTCCACTTT; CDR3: CASSLVQGMSPLHF
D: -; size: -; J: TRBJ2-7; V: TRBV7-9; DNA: TGTGCCAGCAGCTTAGGAGGTTACTCCTACGAGCAGTACTTC; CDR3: CASSLGGYSYEQYF
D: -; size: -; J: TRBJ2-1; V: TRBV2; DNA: TGTGCCAGCAGGGGGACGGGGGCGCCCTACAATGAGCAGTTCTTC; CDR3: CASRGTGAPYNEQFF
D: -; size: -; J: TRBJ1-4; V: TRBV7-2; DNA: TGTGCCAGCAGCTTATCCTCCCCGGGGGTAGGTGAAAAACTGTTTTTT; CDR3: CASSLSSPGVGEKLFF
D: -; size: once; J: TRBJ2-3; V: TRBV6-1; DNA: TGTGCCAGCAGTTCACGGGACGGGCGGGATACGCAGTATTTT; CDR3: CASSSRDGRDTQYF
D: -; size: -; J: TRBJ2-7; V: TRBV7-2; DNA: TGTGCCAGCAGCTTTGCAGGATCCTACGAGCAGTACTTC; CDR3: CASSFAGSYEQYF
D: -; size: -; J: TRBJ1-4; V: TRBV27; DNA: TGTGCCAGCAGTTTAGGTAGGGGGGGCGAAAAACTGTTTTTT; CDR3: CASSLGRGGEKLFF
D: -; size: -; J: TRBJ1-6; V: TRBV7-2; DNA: TGTGCCAGCAGCCAGAGCTCCTATAATTCACCCCTCCACTTT; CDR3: CASSQSSYNSPLHF
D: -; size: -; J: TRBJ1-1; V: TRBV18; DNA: TGTGCCAGCTCAAAACAGGGTCAGCTGAACACTGAAGCTTTCTTT; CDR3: CASSKQGQLNTEAFF
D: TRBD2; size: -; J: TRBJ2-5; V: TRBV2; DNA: TGTGCCGGGCAAGCGGGGGTACAAGAGACCCAGTACTTC; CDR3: CAGQAGVQETQYF
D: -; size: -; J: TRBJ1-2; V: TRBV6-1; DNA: TGTGCCAGCAGTGAAGCGCGGACGAATGGCTACACCTTC; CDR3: CASSEARTNGYTF
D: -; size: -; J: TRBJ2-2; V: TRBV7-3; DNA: TGTGCCAGCAGCTTAGTCAGTACGAACACCGGGGAGCTGTTTTTT; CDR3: CASSLVSTNTGELFF
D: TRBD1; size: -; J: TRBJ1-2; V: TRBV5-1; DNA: TGCGCCAGCAGCAGACAGGGGAACGGTAACTATGGCTACACCTTC; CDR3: CASSRQGNGNYGYTF
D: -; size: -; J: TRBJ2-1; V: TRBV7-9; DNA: TGTGCCAGCAGCTTTTTAGCGGACAATGAGCAGTTCTTC; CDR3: CASSFLADNEQFF
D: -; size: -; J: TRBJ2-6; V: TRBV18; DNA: TGTGCCAGCTCACCCCTTGACTCTGGGGCCAACGTCCTGACTTTC; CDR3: CASSPLDSGANVLTF
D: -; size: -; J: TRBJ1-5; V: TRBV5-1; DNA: TGCGCCAGCAGCTTGGGGACAGACCAGCCCCAGCATTTT; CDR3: CASSLGTDQPQHF
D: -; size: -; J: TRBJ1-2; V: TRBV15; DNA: TGTGCCACCAGCAGAGATTGGGGGGATCTCAACTATGGCTACACCTTC; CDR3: CATSRDWGDLNYGYTF
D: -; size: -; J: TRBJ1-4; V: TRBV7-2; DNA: TGTGCCAGCAGCTTTTCAGTGACTAATGAAAAACTGTTTTTT; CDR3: CASSFSVTNEKLFF
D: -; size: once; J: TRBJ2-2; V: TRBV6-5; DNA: TGTGCCAGCAGGAGTTACTCCCGGGAGCTGTTTTTT; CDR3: CASRSYSRELFF
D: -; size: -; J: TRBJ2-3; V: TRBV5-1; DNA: TGCGCCAGCAGCTTGGAGGGGACCCGAGCTTCGGGCACAGATACGCAGTATTTT; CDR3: CASSLEGTRASGTDTQYF
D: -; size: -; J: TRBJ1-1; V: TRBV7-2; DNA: TGTGCCAGCAGCCCCTACAGAGCGGGGACTGAAGCTTTCTTT; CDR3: CASSPYRAGTEAFF
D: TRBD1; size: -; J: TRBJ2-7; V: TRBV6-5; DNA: TGTGCCAGCAGTGACCGGGACAGGGGCCGCGAGTACTTC; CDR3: CASSDRDRGREYF
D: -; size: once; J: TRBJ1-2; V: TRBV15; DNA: TGTGCCACCAGCAGAGATGTAGGGGTGTTATCGAATGGCTACACCTTC; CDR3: CATSRDVGVLSNGYTF
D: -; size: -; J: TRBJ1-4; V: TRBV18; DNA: TGTGCCAGCTCACCACAGGGGTTTGAGGAAAAACTGTTTTTT; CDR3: CASSPQGFEEKLFF
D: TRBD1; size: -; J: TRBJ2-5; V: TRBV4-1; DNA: TGCGCCAGCAGCCGTGACGCTGACAGGGGGCAGGTGGAGACCCAGTACTTC; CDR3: CASSRDADRGQVETQYF
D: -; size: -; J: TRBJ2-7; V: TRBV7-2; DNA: TGTGCCAGCAGCCAGGTCGGCGAGGTAGCCTACGAGCAGTACTTC; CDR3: CASSQVGEVAYEQYF
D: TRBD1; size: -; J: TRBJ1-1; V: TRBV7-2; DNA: TGTGCCAGCAGCCGTCGGGACAGTTCTATGAACACTGAAGCTTTCTTT; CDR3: CASSRRDSSMNTEAFF
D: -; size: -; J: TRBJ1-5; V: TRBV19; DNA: TGTGCCAGTACCGATAGGTTGGGGGCGAGCGGCAATCAGCCCCAGCATTTT; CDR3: CASTDRLGASGNQPQHF
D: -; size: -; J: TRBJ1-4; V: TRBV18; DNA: TGTGCCAGCTCACTCGACAGTAGAGGGGAAAAACTGTTTTTT; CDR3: CASSLDSRGEKLFF
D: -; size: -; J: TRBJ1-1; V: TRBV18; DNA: TGTGCCAGCTCACCACAGGGTGTGAACACTGAAGCTTTCTTT; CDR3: CASSPQGVNTEAFF
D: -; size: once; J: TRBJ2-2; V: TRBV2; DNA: TGTGCCAGCAGTCCCGGGACTTCATTCGGGGAGCTGTTTTTT; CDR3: CASSPGTSFGELFF
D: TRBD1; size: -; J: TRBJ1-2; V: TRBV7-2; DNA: TGTGCCAGCAGCTTACAGGGGGTTATCTATGGCTACACCTTC; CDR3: CASSLQGVIYGYTF
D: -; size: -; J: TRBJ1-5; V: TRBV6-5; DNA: TGTGCCAGCAGTTACTCAGGGCGGAGCAATCAGCCCCAGCATTTT; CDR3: CASSYSGRSNQPQHF
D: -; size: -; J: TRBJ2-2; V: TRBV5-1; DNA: TGCGCCAGCAGCTTGGTACCAGGGTTGAACGGGGAGCTGTTTTTT; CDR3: CASSLVPGLNGELFF
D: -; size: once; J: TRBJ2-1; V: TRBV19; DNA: TGTGCCACTATGGGGGGTACAGCTGCCTACAATGAGCAGTTCTTC; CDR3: CATMGGTAAYNEQFF
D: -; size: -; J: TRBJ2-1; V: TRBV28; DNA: TGTGCCAGCAAGACTGGGGGACGGGCCAATGAGCAGTTCTTC; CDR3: CASKTGGRANEQFF
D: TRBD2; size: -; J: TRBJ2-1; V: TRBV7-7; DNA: TGTGCCAGCAGCTTAGATTCTAGCGGGGGTTACAATGAGCAGTTCTTC; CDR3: CASSLDSSGGYNEQFF
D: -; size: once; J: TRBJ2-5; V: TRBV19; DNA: TGTGCCAGTAGTCCCCAATTTACCGCAGACGCCCAGTACTTC; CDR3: CASSPQFTADAQYF
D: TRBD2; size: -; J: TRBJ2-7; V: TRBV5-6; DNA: TGTGCCAGCAGCCAAGAGGCGGGAGTCCCCTACGAGCAGTACTTC; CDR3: CASSQEAGVPYEQYF
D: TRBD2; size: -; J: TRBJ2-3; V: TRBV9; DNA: TGTGCCAGCAGCTCCCGGGGTAGCGGGAGTGCAGATACGCAGTATTTT; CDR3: CASSSRGSGSADTQYF
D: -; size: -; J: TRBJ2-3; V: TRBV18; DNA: TGTGCCAGCTCAGCCGAGGGGAGCACAGATACGCAGTATTTT; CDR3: CASSAEGSTDTQYF
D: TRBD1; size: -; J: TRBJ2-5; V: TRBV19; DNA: TGTGCCAGTAGTACCAGGGGGCGAGAGACCCAGTACTTC; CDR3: CASSTRGRETQYF
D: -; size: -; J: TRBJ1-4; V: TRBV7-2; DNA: TGTGCCAGCAGCTTTCAGGGTAGGACTAATGAAAAACTGTTTTTT; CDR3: CASSFQGRTNEKLFF
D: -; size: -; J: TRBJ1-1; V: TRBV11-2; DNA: TGTGCCAGCAGCTTAGATCCGTCGGGTACGAGCACTGAAGCTTTCTTT; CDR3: CASSLDPSGTSTEAFF
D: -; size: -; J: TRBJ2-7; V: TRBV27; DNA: TGTGCCAGCAGCCCCATTGGGGACGAGCAGTACTTC; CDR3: CASSPIGDEQYF
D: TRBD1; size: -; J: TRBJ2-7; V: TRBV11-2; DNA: TGTGCCAGCAGCTTAGATTCGGGCAGGGGGAGCTCCTACGAGCAGTACTTC; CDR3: CASSLDSGRGSSYEQYF
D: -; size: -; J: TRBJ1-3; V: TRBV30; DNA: TGTGCCAGATCAGGGGCCTTCTCTGGAAACACCATATATTTT; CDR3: CARSGAFSGNTIYF
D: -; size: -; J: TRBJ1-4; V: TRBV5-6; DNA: TGTGCCAGCAGCTTGGAATGGATTGCAACTAATGAAAAACTGTTTTTT; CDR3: CASSLEWIATNEKLFF
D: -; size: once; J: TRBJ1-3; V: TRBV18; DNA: TGTGCCAGTTCCAGGGGTCACTCTAGAAACACCATATATTTT; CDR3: CASSRGHSRNTIYF